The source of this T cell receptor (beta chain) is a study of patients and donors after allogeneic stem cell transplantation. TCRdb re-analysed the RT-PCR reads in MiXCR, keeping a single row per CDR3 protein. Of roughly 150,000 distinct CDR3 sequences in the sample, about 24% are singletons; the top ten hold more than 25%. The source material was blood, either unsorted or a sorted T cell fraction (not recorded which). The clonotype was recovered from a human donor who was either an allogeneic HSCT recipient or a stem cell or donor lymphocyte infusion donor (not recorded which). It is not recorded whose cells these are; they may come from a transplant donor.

For the CDR3, the DNA is TGTGCCAGCAGTCTCGTGTTCGGGACAACGACCTACGAGCAGTACTTC. Translated: CASSLVFGTTTYEQYF. This chain uses TRBV27 with TRBJ2-7, with D perhaps matching TRBD1 (6 bases). The CDR3 contains 16 residues. From germline, CDR1 is MNHEY and CDR2 SMNVEV (reference sequence). V gave up 5 bases and J gave up 2 bases, with 19 bases separating them.